A single sample is the source of the 21 T cell receptor beta chains below, sequenced in a study of blood T cell repertoires in COVID-19. Sequencing was performed with immunoSEQ multiplex PCR; in TCRdb, only in-frame clones are kept and a portion is missing. This sample has about 270,000 clones, with 85% to 90% found just once. The material sequenced was PBMCs or T cells enriched from blood (not recorded which). Receptor source: a woman in her twenties or thirties with acute COVID-19.

The chain carries TRBV5-4 and TRBJ2-2, with 8 bases lining up with TRBD1. Germline V gene data show CDR1 as SGHNT and CDR2 as YYREEE (reference sequence). This CDR3 has 15 amino acids. V lost 3 bases to trimming and J lost 1 base; unmatched junction nucleotides: 2. CDR3 nucleotides: TGTGCCAGCAGCTCAACAGGGGGGAACACCGGGGAGCTGTTTTTT. Translating gives CASSSTGGNTGELFF.

This clone was recorded once. The rearrangement uses TRBV27 and TRBJ2-3, with unresolved D. The CDR3 covers 12 residues. The V and J ends lost 7 bases and 1 base respectively, with 6 bases between them. Germline V lookup: CDR1 MNHEY, CDR2 SMNVEV (reference sequence). This CDR3 is CASKSGTDTQYF. The DNA of the CDR3 is TGTGCCAGCAAATCGGGCACAGATACGCAGTATTTT.

The rearrangement joins TRBV5-6 to TRBJ2-7; D gene unclear. V dropped 0 bases and J dropped 0 bases, with 7 bases sitting between them. CDR1 and CDR2 (germline): SGHDT, YYEEEE. The CDR3 loop spans 14 amino acids. CDR3 in DNA: TGTGCCAGCAGCTTGGACTTTTTCTCCTACGAGCAGTACTTC. Its protein is CASSLDFFSYEQYF.

The chain uses TRBV19 and TRBJ2-5; D unresolved. V lost 2 bases and J 5 bases, leaving 9 bases between the germline ends. The CDR3 runs 13 residues. CDR1 and CDR2 (germline): LNHDA, SQIVND (reference sequence). CDR3 bases: TGTGCCAGTAGTATACAGATGGTGGAGACCCAGTACTTC. This gives the protein CASSIQMVETQYF.

V usage is TRBV9 and J usage is TRBJ2-1; the D gene is possibly TRBD1 (6 bases). Trimming took 4 bases from V and 7 from J, leaving 18 bases between them. This CDR3 region has 15 residues. Germline V gene data show CDR1 as SGDLS and CDR2 as YYNGEE. As DNA, the CDR3 is TGTGCCAGCAGCACCCGGACAGCGGATGATAATGAGCAGTTCTTC. It translates to CASSTRTADDNEQFF. Full variable domain (outside the CDR3, taken from reference TRBV9 and TRBJ2-1): DSGVTQTPKHLITATGQRVTLRCSPRSGDLSVYWYQQSLDQGLQFLIQYYNGEERAKGNILERFSAQQFPDLHSELNLSSLELGDSALYFCASSTRTADDNEQFFGPGTRLTVL.

The chain has TRBV7-8 and TRBJ2-4; D perhaps matches TRBD1 (6 bases). Looked up from germline, CDR1 is SGHVS and CDR2 is FQNEAQ. V lost 1 base to trimming and J lost 0 bases, with 10 bases between them. The CDR3 consists of 16 residues. The CDR3 nucleotides are TGTGCCAGCAGCTTAGGGACAGAAATAGCCAAAAACATTCAGTACTTC. Translation: CASSLGTEIAKNIQYF.

V and J are TRBV24-1 and TRBJ1-5, with a weak D call TRBD1 (6 bases). Trimming cost V 2 bases and J 5 bases, with 6 bases left between them. The CDR3 extends over 13 amino acids. The germline gives CDR1 KGHDR, CDR2 SFDVKD. The CDR3 DNA is TGTGCCACCAGTGATTACAGGGATCAGCCCCAGCATTTT. It is translated as CATSDYRDQPQHF.

Here the CDR3 reads CASSQDYDSSTFF. CDR3 DNA: TGTGCCAGCAGCCAAGATTATGACAGCTCAACTTTCTTT. The V and J genes are TRBV4-2 and TRBJ1-1; tentative D call: TRBD1 (5 bases). The V gene lost 0 bases and the J gene lost 12 bases, with 14 bases spanning the gap. CDR1 and CDR2 from the germline V gene are LGHNA and YNFKEQ. The CDR3 length is 13 residues.

Worth noting for this clone: Other DNA sequences in the same sample also yield this CDR3. The chain carries TRBV28 and TRBJ2-1; D might be TRBD1 (7 bases). Trimming left V 5 bases short and J 4 bases short, with 12 bases between. The CDR3 loop spans 14 amino acids. Germline lookup yields CDR1 MDHEN and CDR2 SYDVKM. DNA of the CDR3: TGTGCCAGCAGTGGAGGGACAGCGTACAATGAGCAGTTCTTC. Residues: CASSGGTAYNEQFF.

The chain couples TRBV19 to TRBJ1-2, with 12 bases aligning to TRBD1. The germline gives CDR1 LNHDA, CDR2 SQIVND (reference sequence). CDR3 size: 15 residues. J gave up 8 bases and V 3 bases, and 7 bases lay outside the gene matches. CDR3 in amino acids: CASSIAGTGGAGYTF. The CDR3 coding sequence is TGTGCCAGTAGTATCGCCGGGACAGGGGGCGCCGGCTACACCTTC.

The chain employs TRBV6-5 and TRBJ2-7; 12 nucleotides align to TRBD2. The germline V gene encodes CDR1 MNHEY and CDR2 SVGAGI. This CDR3 is 15 amino acids long. The trim removed 8 bases at V and 7 bases at J, leaving 12 bases unmatched. This chain's CDR3 is CASPRTSGIPDEQYF. The CDR3 bases are TGTGCCAGCCCCAGGACTAGCGGGATACCAGATGAGCAGTACTTC.

The chain uses TRBV5-1 and TRBJ2-1, with D perhaps TRBD2 (5 bases). The CDR3 has 17 residues. With 0 bases removed from V and 5 bases from J, the gap between germline ends came to 18 bases. Germline V gene lookup returns CDR1 SGHRS and CDR2 YFSETQ. The CDR3 reads CASSLDERETANNEQFF. CDR3 DNA: TGCGCCAGCAGCTTGGATGAGAGGGAGACGGCGAACAATGAGCAGTTCTTC.

The V gene is TRBV29-1, the J gene TRBJ2-2; TRBD2 aligns across 10 bases. The CDR3 consists of 15 residues. The J segment lost 3 bases and the V segment lost 4 bases, leaving 5 bases of the junction unmatched. Germline V gives CDR1 SQVTM, CDR2 ANQGSEA. The CDR3 nucleotides are TGCAGCGTTGGGGGACTAGCGACCTACACCGGGGAGCTGTTTTTT. Amino acids: CSVGGLATYTGELFF.

The chain recombines TRBV2 with TRBJ1-4, with D perhaps matching TRBD1 (6 bases). This CDR3 spans 13 amino acids. Germline assignment: CDR1 SNHLY and CDR2 FYNNEI. With 5 bases removed from V and 8 bases from J, the gap between germline ends came to 12 bases. The CDR3 bases are TGTGCCAGCAGTCCAAGACAGGACGAAAAACTGTTTTTT. Translating it yields CASSPRQDEKLFF.

The rearrangement joins TRBV6-1 to TRBJ2-7, with TRBD2 matching 12 bases. The germline V gene encodes CDR1 MNHNS and CDR2 SASEGT. V was pared by 2 bases and J by 3 bases, with 5 bases of the junction left unmatched. The CDR3 has 16 residues. In DNA form, the CDR3 reads TGTGCCAGCAGTGAAAGCCTAGCGGGAGGGGGCTACGAGCAGTACTTC. The encoded protein is CASSESLAGGGYEQYF.

The chain uses TRBV11-3 and TRBJ2-1, with D uncertain. The V gene's germline CDR1 is SGHNT and CDR2 YENEEA. Deletions cut 1 base from V and 10 bases from J, with 8 bases between. This CDR3 spans 12 amino acids. CDR3 sequence reads: CASSLGSREQFF. The DNA of the CDR3 is TGTGCCAGCAGCTTAGGAAGCAGGGAGCAGTTCTTC.

The chain couples TRBV7-2 to TRBJ1-3, with D perhaps matching TRBD1 (6 bases). V dropped 2 bases and J dropped 1 base, with 6 bases sitting between them. CDR1 is SGHTA and CDR2 is FQGNSA in the germline V gene. The CDR3 consists of 14 residues. CDR3 nucleotide sequence: TGTGCCAGCAGCTTAACAGGGTCTGGAAACACCATATATTTT. As protein: CASSLTGSGNTIYF.

The genes are TRBV9 and TRBJ2-3; D might be TRBD2 (5 bases). CDR3 length equals 15 residues. Trimming stripped 3 bases from V and 0 bases from J, with 11 bases between. Germline V gives CDR1 SGDLS, CDR2 YYNGEE. CDR3 loop: CASSARDPSTDTQYF. The CDR3, as DNA: TGTGCCAGCAGCGCCCGGGATCCGAGCACAGATACGCAGTATTTT.

This sequence joins TRBV3-1 (or the pseudogene TRBV3-2) and TRBJ2-1; no definite D call. Germline V lookup: CDR1 LGHDT, CDR2 YNNKEL (reference sequence). Trimming pared 1 base from V and 8 bases from J, leaving 3 bases between. This CDR3 comprises 11 residues. Here the CDR3 DNA reads TGTGCCAGCAGCCAAGTCTATGAGCAGTTCTTC. It codes for CASSQVYEQFF.

This sequence joins TRBV30 and TRBJ2-7; D gene uncertain. The ends were cut back, 5 bases at V and 5 bases at J, with 19 bases in the middle. Germline CDR1 is GTSNPN and CDR2 is SVGIG (reference sequence). This CDR3 is 14 amino acids long. CDR3 in DNA: TGTGCCTGGTCTAACCGGCCGGGTGACGACGAGCAGTACTTC. It specifies CAWSNRPGDDEQYF.

This chain connects TRBV28 to TRBJ2-3; 7 bases are shared with TRBD1. The germline gives CDR1 MDHEN, CDR2 SYDVKM. V gave up 5 bases and J gave up 4 bases; unmatched junction bases: 9. The CDR3 spans 15 residues. The CDR3 bases are TGTGCCAGCAGTCGACAGGGAAAAACCTCAGATACGCAGTATTTT. Its protein is CASSRQGKTSDTQYF.